The 21 T cell receptor beta chains below were found in one sample sequenced in a study of blood T cell repertoires in COVID-19. Only in-frame clones appear in the TCRdb table, and some are missing; sequencing was by immunoSEQ multiplex PCR. This table has tens of thousands of clones, 90% appearing once. Material: peripheral blood. Receptors were obtained from a human donor in a cohort sampled during active COVID-19.

This clone has only one observation. The chain couples TRBV7-9 to TRBJ2-3, with 12 bases fitting TRBD2. The CDR3 totals 16 residues. Germline-derived CDR1 and CDR2 are SEHNR and FQNEAQ (reference sequence). The V gene end was trimmed by 5 bases and the J gene end by 1 base; junction bases not matched to a gene: 4. CDR3 residues: CASSKLAGGGTDTQYF. CDR3 coding DNA: TGTGCCAGCAGCAAACTAGCGGGGGGCGGCACAGATACGCAGTATTTT.

This clone was counted a single time. This chain connects TRBV6-5 to TRBJ1-5, with D perhaps TRBD1 (6 bases). V lost 7 bases and J 7 bases, leaving 14 bases between the germline ends. The CDR3 consists of 13 residues. Germline V gives CDR1 MNHEY, CDR2 SVGAGI. The CDR3 protein is CASTNRVGQPQHF. The CDR3 DNA sequence: TGTGCCAGCACCAACAGGGTGGGACAGCCCCAGCATTTT.

CDR3 region: CASSTGGPAYEQYF. Here the CDR3 DNA reads TGTGCCAGCAGTACAGGGGGCCCAGCCTACGAGCAGTACTTC. V and J are TRBV6-5 and TRBJ2-7, with TRBD1 matching over 9 bases. CDR3 length: 14 residues. Germline values: CDR1 MNHEY, CDR2 SVGAGI. The V segment lost 5 bases and the J segment 2 bases; nucleotides outside the gene matches: 4.

The table lists this clone with a count of one. This sequence joins TRBV11-2 and TRBJ2-1; 9 positions match TRBD2. CDR1 SGHAT and CDR2 FQNNGV come from the germline V gene. There are 17 residues in the CDR3. V was pared by 6 bases and J by 1 base, with 10 bases of the junction left unmatched. The CDR3: CASRRFSGGPSYNEQFF. For the CDR3, the DNA is TGTGCCAGCAGAAGGTTTAGCGGGGGCCCATCCTACAATGAGCAGTTCTTC.

The chain joins TRBV4-3 to TRBJ2-1; possible D gene TRBD2, 5 bases. This CDR3 region has 15 residues. V was shortened by 4 bases and J by 1 base, with 11 bases between the two germline ends. Germline V gene lookup returns CDR1 LGHNA and CDR2 YSLEER. CDR3 coding DNA: TGCGCCAGCAGCCCCCGGAGAGGGTCCTACAATGAGCAGTTCTTC. This codes for CASSPRRGSYNEQFF.

The V call is TRBV4-2, the J call TRBJ1-2; D might be TRBD1 (5 bases). CDR1 is LGHNA and CDR2 is YNFKEQ in the germline V gene. The germline V and J ends were trimmed by 0 bases and 4 bases, with 12 bases remaining between them. This CDR3 spans 15 amino acids. CDR3 sequence: CASSQDDSSGYGYTF. The CDR3 nucleotides read TGTGCCAGCAGCCAAGATGACAGCTCTGGCTATGGCTACACCTTC.

This chain links TRBV2 with TRBJ1-2; D is ambiguous. The CDR3 covers 13 residues. Per the germline V gene, CDR1 is SNHLY and CDR2 is FYNNEI. V dropped 3 bases and J dropped 4 bases, with 9 bases sitting between them. Here the CDR3 reads CASSEVTGYGYTF. The DNA for the CDR3 is TGTGCCAGCAGTGAGGTTACGGGCTATGGCTACACCTTC.

This clone came up a few times. CDR3 sequence reads: CASSPTKTGVGSPLHF. In nucleotides, the CDR3 is TGTGCCAGCTCACCGACCAAAACAGGGGTTGGCTCACCCCTCCACTTT. The chain combines TRBV18 with TRBJ1-6, with 7 bases that match TRBD1. Germline V lookup: CDR1 KGHSH, CDR2 LQKENI. This CDR3 is built from 16 residues. Germline trimming cut 3 bases from V and 10 bases from J; bases unmatched to any gene: 12.

The V and J genes are TRBV10-1 and TRBJ1-4, with D possibly TRBD1 on 6 matching bases. CDR3 length: 15 amino acids. The V end was cut by 4 bases, the J end by 9 bases, with 18 bases between. Germline lookup yields CDR1 WNHNN and CDR2 SYGVQD (reference sequence). CDR3 sequence (DNA): TGCGCCAGCAGTGCGCGGACAGCCGGAAGGAAAAAACTGTTTTTT. As protein: CASSARTAGRKKLFF.

The rearrangement links TRBV6-4 to TRBJ2-3; TRBD2 agrees at 7 bases. The germline V gene has CDR1 MRHNA and CDR2 SNTAGT. This CDR3 contains 16 residues. After removal of 0 bases from V and 2 bases from J, the junction contained 5 bases not matched to a gene. The CDR3 is CASSDSTSASTDTQYF. In DNA, the CDR3 is TGTGCCAGCAGTGACTCCACTAGCGCCTCCACAGATACGCAGTATTTT.

V gene TRBV5-1 combines with J gene TRBJ2-5; 11 nucleotides match TRBD2. CDR1 is SGHRS and CDR2 is YFSETQ in the germline V gene. The CDR3 has 16 amino acids. The junction had 4 bases not matched to a gene; V was cut back by 2 bases and J by 1 base. The CDR3 DNA sequence: TGCGCCAGCAGCTTCCCTAGCGGGGGGATCCAAGAGACCCAGTACTTC. Encoded protein: CASSFPSGGIQETQYF.

The chain couples TRBV19 to TRBJ2-2, with 8 bases identical to TRBD1. Trimming at V came to 5 bases and at J to 4 bases, leaving 12 bases not matched to a gene. The CDR3 runs 17 residues. Germline V gene data show CDR1 as LNHDA and CDR2 as SQIVND (reference sequence). Here the CDR3 reads CASSSAAPGGLTGELFF. DNA for the CDR3: TGTGCCAGTAGTTCCGCCGCCCCAGGGGGCCTCACCGGGGAGCTGTTTTTT.

V gene TRBV7-6 combines with J gene TRBJ2-7, with 7 bases that match TRBD1. V dropped 1 base and J dropped 3; count of bases not matched to a gene: 6. CDR3 size: 15 residues. Per the germline V gene, CDR1 is SGHVS and CDR2 is FNYEAQ. The CDR3 DNA reads as TGTGCCAGCAGCTTAGGTACAGGGGTGAACTACGAGCAGTACTTC. Translating gives CASSLGTGVNYEQYF.

The chain joins TRBV10-3 to TRBJ2-5; D uncertain. This CDR3 spans 13 amino acids. Germline CDR1 is ENHRY and CDR2 is SYGVKD. V was pared by 6 bases and J by 4 bases, with 12 bases between. CDR3 in amino acids: CAIREDQRETQYF. In DNA form, the CDR3 reads TGTGCCATCAGGGAAGACCAGCGAGAGACCCAGTACTTC.

The J gene is TRBJ2-5, the V gene TRBV19; perhaps TRBD1 as D (5 bases). V was cut by 3 bases and J by 4 bases, with 18 bases left in between. This CDR3 comprises 16 residues. Germline loops: CDR1 LNHDA, CDR2 SQIVND (reference sequence). The CDR3 DNA reads as TGTGCCAGTAGTATGGGGTCGCAGGGCCGTGGAGAGACCCAGTACTTC. It yields the protein CASSMGSQGRGETQYF.

The chain links TRBV10-3 to TRBJ1-2, with 8 bases that match TRBD1. This CDR3 has 12 residues. The V segment lost 7 bases and the J segment 7 bases; nucleotides outside the gene matches: 5. Germline V gives CDR1 ENHRY, CDR2 SYGVKD. The CDR3 bases are TGTGCCATCACCAGGACAGGGAGTGGCTACACCTTC. Translated, it gives CAITRTGSGYTF.

The J gene is TRBJ1-1, the V gene TRBV18, with D uncertain. Germline lookup yields CDR1 KGHSH and CDR2 LQKENI. The V end lost 9 bases, the J end lost 5 bases, and 16 bases lay between the germline ends. This CDR3 is built from 13 residues. The CDR3 nucleotides are TGTGCCAGTAACCGGGAGGCGCTTACTGAAGCTTTCTTT. Its protein product is CASNREALTEAFF.

The chain links TRBV11-2 to TRBJ2-1; D not certain. This CDR3 has 16 amino acids. Trimming took 5 bases from V and 8 from J, leaving 22 bases between them. Germline CDR1 SGHAT, CDR2 FQNNGV. The CDR3 DNA sequence: TGTGCCAGCAGCCACCGTATCCGGCTAGGCTGGGATGAGCAGTTCTTC. Translated: CASSHRIRLGWDEQFF.

The chain carries TRBV20-1 and TRBJ1-4; D perhaps matches TRBD1 (5 bases). Germline V CDR1 and CDR2: DFQATT, SNEGSKA (reference sequence). CDR3 length: 10 residues. The CDR3 sequence is CNMGGEKLFF. In DNA, the CDR3 is TGCAATATGGGGGGTGAAAAACTGTTTTTT.

This chain links TRBV19 with TRBJ2-7; 12 bases are shared with TRBD1. Trimming at V came to 5 bases and at J to 5 bases, leaving 7 bases not matched to a gene. The CDR3 consists of 15 residues. Germline lookup yields CDR1 LNHDA and CDR2 SQIVND (reference sequence). The CDR3 nucleotides are TGTGCCAGTAGTCCCAACCGGGACAGGGGGCACGAGCAGTACTTC. Translating it yields CASSPNRDRGHEQYF.

J is TRBJ1-2 and V is TRBV6-2 or TRBV6-3; 8 nucleotides match TRBD1. Germline V gene lookup returns CDR1 MNHEY and CDR2 SVGEGT. Trimming took 4 bases from V and 3 from J; bases not matched to a gene: 1. The CDR3 is 13 residues long. The CDR3 DNA sequence: TGTGCCAGCAGTTCGGACAGGGACTATGGCTACACCTTC. Translated, it gives CASSSDRDYGYTF.